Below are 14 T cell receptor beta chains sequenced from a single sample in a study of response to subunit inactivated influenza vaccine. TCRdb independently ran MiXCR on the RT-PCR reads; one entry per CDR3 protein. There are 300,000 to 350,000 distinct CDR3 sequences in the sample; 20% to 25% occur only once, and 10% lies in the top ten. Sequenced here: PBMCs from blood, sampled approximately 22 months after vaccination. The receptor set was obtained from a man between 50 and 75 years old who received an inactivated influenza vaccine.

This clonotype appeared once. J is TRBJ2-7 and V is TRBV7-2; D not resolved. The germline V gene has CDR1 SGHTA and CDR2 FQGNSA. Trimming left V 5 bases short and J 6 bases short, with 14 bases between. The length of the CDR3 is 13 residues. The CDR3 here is CASSRLGLPEQYF. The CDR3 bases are TGTGCCAGCAGCCGCCTAGGATTGCCCGAGCAGTACTTC. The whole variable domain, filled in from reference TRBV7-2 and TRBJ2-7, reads GAGVSQSPSNKVTEKGKDVELRCDPISGHTALYWYRQSLGQGLEFLIYFQGNSAPDKSGLPSDRFSAERTGGSVSTLTIQRTQQEDSAVYLCASSRLGLPEQYFGPGTRLTVT.

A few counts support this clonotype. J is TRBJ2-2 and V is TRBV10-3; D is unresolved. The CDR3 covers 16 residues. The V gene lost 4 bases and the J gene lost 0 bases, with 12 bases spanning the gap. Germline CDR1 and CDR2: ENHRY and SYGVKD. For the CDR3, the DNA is TGTGCCATCAGTGTGAAGACGGACGCGAACACCGGGGAGCTGTTTTTT. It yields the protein CAISVKTDANTGELFF.

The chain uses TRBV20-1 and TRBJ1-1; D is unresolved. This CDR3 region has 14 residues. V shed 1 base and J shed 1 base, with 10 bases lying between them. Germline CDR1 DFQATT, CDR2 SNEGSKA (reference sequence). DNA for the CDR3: TGCAGTGCTAGAGTTCCGGTGGGGAACACTGAAGCTTTCTTT. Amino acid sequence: CSARVPVGNTEAFF.

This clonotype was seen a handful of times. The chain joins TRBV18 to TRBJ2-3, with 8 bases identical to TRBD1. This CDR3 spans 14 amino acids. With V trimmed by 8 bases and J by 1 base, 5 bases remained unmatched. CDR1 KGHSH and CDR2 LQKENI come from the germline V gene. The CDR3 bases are TGTGCCAGCCGCGGACAGGGCCGCACAGATACGCAGTATTTT. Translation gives CASRGQGRTDTQYF.

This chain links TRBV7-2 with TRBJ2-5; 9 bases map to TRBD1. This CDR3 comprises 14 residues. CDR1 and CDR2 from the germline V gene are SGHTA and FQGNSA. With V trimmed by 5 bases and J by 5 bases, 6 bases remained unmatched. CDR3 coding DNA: TGTGCCAGCAGCATCACAGGGGGCCGGGAGACCCAGTACTTC. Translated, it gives CASSITGGRETQYF.

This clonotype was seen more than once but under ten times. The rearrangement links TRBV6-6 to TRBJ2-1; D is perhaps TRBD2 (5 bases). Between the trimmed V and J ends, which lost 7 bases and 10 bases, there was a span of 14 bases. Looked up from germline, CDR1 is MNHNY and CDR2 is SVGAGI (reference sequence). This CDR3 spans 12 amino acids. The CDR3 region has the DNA TGTGCCAGCATCTCGAGGGCCCGGGAGCAGTTCTTC. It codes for CASISRAREQFF.

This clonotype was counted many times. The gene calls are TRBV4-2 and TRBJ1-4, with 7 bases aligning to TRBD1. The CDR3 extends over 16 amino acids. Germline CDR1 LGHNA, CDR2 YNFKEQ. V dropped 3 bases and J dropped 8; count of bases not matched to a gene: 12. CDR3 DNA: TGTGCCAGCAGCCATGCGGACAGGTCCGGTCGGGAAAAACTGTTTTTT. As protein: CASSHADRSGREKLFF.

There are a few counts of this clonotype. The CDR3 here is CASSLGVPSSYNEQFF. CDR3 sequence (DNA): TGTGCCAGCAGTTTGGGGGTTCCTAGCTCCTACAATGAGCAGTTCTTC. The V gene is TRBV12-3 or TRBV12-4, the J gene TRBJ2-1, with D perhaps being TRBD1 or TRBD2 (5 bases each). V was cut by 3 bases and J by 0 bases, with 12 bases left in between. The length of the CDR3 is 16 residues.

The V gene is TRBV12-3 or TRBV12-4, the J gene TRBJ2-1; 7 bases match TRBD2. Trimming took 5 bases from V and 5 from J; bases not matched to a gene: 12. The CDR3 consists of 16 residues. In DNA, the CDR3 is TGTGCCAGCAGTCTATCGTCGGGGGGTGTTAACAATGAGCAGTTCTTC. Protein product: CASSLSSGGVNNEQFF.

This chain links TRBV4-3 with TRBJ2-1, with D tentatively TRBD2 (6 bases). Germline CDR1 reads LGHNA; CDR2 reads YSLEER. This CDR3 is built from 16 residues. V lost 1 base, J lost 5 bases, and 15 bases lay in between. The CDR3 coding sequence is TGCGCCAGCAGCCAAGGTCGACTAGTTGGGAACAATGAGCAGTTCTTC. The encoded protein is CASSQGRLVGNNEQFF.

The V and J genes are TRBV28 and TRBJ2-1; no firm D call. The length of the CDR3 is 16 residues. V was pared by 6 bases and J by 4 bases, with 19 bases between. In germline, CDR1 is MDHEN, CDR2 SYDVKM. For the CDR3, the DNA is TGTGCCAGCAGCCCCGAAGGAACTACCGTATACAATGAGCAGTTCTTC. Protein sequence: CASSPEGTTVYNEQFF.

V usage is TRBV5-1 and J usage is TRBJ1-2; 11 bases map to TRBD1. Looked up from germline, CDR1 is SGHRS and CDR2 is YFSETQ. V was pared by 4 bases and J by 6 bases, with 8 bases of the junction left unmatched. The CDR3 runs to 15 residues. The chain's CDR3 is CASSTGQGARDGYTF. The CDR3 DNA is TGCGCCAGCAGCACCGGACAGGGGGCGAGGGATGGCTACACCTTC.

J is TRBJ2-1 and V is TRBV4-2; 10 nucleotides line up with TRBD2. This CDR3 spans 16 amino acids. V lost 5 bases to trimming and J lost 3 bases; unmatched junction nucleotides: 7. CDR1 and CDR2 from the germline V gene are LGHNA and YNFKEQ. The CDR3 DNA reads TGTGCCAGCAGCGGTAGCGGGGGGCGACTCTACAATGAGCAGTTCTTC. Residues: CASSGSGGRLYNEQFF.

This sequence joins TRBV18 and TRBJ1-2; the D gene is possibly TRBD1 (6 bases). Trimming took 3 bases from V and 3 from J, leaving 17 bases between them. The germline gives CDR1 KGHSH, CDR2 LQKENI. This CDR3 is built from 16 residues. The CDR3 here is CASSPPVRGRHYGYTF. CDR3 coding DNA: TGTGCCAGCTCACCCCCTGTCAGGGGACGACACTATGGCTACACCTTC.